Included here is one T cell receptor (beta chain) sequence, with context. The target antigen is unknown. Deep level was the assay's run setting. The method was immunoSEQ multiplex PCR; TCRdb's version includes in-frame clones alone and lacks a portion of them. The data hold more than 2 million clones, with about 94% observed a single time. This sample is drawn from a study of shared clonotypes between healthy human individuals. Study-wide results and limits: Four donors held about 4.6% of naive CD4 clonotypes in common. Represented genetic and exposure-history diversity was restricted by having few donors.

The naive CD8 fraction comprised CD45RO-negative cells positively selected for CCR7 and excluded terminally differentiated effector memory CD45RA+ cells. Trimming cost V 4 bases and J 3 bases, with 20 bases left between them. This CDR3 is 16 amino acids long. The germline V gene encodes CDR1 SGDLS and CDR2 YYNGEE. The sequenced material came from naive CD8+ T cells sorted from blood. The sequence was collected from a young man in good health. The V gene is TRBV9, the J gene TRBJ2-7; D possibly corresponds to TRBD2 (6 bases). CDR3 in DNA: TGTGCCAGCAGCCCAGGAGTAGCGGAGGACCTCTACGAGCAGTACTTC. Residues: CASSPGVAEDLYEQYF.